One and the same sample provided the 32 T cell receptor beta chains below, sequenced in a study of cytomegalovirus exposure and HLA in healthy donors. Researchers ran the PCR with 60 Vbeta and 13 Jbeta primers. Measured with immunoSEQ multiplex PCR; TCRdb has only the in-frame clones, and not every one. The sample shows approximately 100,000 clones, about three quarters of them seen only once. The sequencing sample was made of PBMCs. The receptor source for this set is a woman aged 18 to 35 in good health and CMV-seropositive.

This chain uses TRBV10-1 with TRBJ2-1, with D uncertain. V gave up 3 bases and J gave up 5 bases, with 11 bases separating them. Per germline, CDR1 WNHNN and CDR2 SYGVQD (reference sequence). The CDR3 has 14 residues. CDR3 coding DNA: TGCGCCAGCAGTGACTTATTCGGTAACAATGAGCAGTTCTTC. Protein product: CASSDLFGNNEQFF.

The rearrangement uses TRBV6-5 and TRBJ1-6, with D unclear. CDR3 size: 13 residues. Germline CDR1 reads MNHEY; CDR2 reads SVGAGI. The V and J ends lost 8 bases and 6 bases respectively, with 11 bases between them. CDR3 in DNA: TGTGCCAGCGGGGAGGGAGCTAATTCACCCCTCCACTTT. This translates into CASGEGANSPLHF.

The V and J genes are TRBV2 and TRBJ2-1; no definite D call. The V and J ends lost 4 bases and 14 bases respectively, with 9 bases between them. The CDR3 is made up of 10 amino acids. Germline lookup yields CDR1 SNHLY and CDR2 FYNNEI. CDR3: CASSVVSEFF. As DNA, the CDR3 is TGTGCCAGCAGTGTAGTTTCTGAGTTCTTC.

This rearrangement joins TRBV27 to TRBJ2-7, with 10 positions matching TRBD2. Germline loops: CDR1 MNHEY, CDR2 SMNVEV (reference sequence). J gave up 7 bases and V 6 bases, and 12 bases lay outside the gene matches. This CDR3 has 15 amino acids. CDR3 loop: CASSLGSSGRGEQYF. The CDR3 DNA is TGTGCCAGCAGCTTAGGGTCTAGCGGGAGAGGGGAGCAGTACTTC.

The CDR3 DNA is TGTGCCAGCAGCGCTCCGGCAAGCGGAATCAATGAGCAGTTCTTC. Protein product: CASSAPASGINEQFF. The chain employs TRBV7-2 and TRBJ2-1; a weak D match, TRBD2 (5 bases). The germline CDR1 and CDR2 sequences are SGHTA and FQGNSA. Between the trimmed V and J ends, which lost 5 bases and 6 bases, there was a span of 17 bases. CDR3 size: 15 residues.

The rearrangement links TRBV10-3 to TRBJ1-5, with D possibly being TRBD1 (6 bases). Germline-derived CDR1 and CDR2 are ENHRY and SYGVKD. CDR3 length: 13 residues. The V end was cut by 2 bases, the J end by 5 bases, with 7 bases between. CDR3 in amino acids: CAISEDRYQPQHF. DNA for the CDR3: TGTGCCATCAGTGAGGACAGGTATCAGCCCCAGCATTTT.

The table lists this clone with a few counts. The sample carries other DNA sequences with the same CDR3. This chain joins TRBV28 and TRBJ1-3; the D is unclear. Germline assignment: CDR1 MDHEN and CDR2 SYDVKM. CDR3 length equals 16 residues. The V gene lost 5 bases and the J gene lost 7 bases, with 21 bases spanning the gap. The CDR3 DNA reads TGTGCCAGCAGTCCAATAGACGCGGGCGTCGACAACACCATATATTTT. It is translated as CASSPIDAGVDNTIYF.

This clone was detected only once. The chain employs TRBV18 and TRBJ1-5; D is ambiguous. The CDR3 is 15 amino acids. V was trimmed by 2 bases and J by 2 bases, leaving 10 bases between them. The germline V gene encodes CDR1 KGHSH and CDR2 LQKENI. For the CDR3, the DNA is TGTGCCAGCTCACCAGACATCGGGGGCAATCAGCCCCAGCATTTT. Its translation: CASSPDIGGNQPQHF.

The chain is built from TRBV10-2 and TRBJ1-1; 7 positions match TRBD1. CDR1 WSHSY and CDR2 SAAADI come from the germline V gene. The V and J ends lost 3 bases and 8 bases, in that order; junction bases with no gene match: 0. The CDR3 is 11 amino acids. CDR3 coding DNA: TGCGCCAGCAGTGACAGGGGGGAAGCTTTCTTT. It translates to CASSDRGEAFF.

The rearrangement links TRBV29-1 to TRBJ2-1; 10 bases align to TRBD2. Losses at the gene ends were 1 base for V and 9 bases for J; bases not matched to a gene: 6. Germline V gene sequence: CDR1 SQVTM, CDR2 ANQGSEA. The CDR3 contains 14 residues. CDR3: CSVEVASGRSEQFF. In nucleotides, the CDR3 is TGCAGCGTTGAAGTAGCTAGCGGGAGAAGTGAGCAGTTCTTC.

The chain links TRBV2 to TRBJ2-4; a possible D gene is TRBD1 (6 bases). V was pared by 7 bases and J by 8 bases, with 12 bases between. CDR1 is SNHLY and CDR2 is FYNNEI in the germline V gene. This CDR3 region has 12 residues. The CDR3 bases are TGTGCCAGCAACACAGGGATGGACATTCAGTACTTC. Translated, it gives CASNTGMDIQYF.

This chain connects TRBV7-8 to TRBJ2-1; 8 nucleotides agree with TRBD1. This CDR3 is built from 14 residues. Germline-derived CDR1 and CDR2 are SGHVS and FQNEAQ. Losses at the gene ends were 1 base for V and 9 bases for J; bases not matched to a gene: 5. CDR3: CASSLDAGGSEQFF. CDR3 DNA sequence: TGTGCCAGCAGCTTAGACGCAGGGGGCTCTGAGCAGTTCTTC.

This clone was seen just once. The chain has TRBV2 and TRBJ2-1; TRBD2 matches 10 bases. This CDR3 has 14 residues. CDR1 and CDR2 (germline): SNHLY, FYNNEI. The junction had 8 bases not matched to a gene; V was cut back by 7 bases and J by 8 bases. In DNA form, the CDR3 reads TGTGCCAGCATCCCTAGCGGGAGTCGCTATGAGCAGTTCTTC. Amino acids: CASIPSGSRYEQFF.

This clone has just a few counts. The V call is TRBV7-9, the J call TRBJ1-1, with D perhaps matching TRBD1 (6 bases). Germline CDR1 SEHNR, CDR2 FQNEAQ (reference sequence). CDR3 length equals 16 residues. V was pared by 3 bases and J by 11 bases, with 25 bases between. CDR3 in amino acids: CASSLSRGARLAQAFF. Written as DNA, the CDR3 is TGTGCCAGCAGCTTGAGTCGGGGGGCGCGACTCGCTCAGGCTTTCTTT.

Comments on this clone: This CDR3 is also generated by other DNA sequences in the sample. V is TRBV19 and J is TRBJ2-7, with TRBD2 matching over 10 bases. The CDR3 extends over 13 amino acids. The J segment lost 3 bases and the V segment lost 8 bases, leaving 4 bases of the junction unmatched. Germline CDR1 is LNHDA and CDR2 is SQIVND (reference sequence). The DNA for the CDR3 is TGTGCCAGTTCTCTAGCGGGGGACTACGAGCAGTACTTC. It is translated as CASSLAGDYEQYF.

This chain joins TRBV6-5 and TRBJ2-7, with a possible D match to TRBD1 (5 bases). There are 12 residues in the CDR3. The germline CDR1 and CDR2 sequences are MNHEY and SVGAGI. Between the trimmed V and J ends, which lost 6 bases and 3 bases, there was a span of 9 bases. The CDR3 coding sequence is TGTGCCAGCAGCCTCGACAGCTACGAGCAGTACTTC. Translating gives CASSLDSYEQYF.

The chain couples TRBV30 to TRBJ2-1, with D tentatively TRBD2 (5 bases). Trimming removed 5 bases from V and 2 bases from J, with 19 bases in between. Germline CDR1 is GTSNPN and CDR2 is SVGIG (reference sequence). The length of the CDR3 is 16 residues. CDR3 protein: CAWVPDYSSPYNEQFF. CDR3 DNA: TGTGCCTGGGTACCCGACTATTCGAGCCCCTACAATGAGCAGTTCTTC.

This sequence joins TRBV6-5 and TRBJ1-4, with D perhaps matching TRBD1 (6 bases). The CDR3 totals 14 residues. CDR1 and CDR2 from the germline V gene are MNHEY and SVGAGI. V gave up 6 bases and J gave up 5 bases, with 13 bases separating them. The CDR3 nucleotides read TGTGCCAGCAGCGACAGGCGAATAAATGAAAAACTGTTTTTT. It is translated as CASSDRRINEKLFF.

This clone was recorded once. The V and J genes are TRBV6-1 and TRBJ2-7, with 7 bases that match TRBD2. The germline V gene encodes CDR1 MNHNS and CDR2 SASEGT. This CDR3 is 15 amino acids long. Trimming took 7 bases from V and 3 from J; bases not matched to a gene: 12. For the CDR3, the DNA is TGTGCCAGCACCCTACTCGGGACGGGGGGCTACGAGCAGTACTTC. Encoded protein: CASTLLGTGGYEQYF.

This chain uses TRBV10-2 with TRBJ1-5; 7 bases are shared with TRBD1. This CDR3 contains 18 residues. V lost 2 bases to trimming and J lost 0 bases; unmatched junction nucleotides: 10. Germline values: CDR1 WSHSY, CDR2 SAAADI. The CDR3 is CASSEGKTGWISNQPQHF. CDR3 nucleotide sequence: TGCGCCAGCAGTGAGGGTAAGACAGGGTGGATTAGCAATCAGCCCCAGCATTTT.

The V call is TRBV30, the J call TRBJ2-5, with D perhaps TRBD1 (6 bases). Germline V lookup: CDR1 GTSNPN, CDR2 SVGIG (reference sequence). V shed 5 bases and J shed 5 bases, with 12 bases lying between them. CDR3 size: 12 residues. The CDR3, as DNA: TGTGCCTGGTCGCAGGGGTCGGAGACCCAGTACTTC. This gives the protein CAWSQGSETQYF.

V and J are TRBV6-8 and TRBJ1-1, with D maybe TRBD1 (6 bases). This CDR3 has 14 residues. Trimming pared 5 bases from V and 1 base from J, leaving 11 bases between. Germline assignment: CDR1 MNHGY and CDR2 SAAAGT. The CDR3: CASSAPGQNTEAFF. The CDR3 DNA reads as TGTGCCAGCAGTGCGCCGGGACAGAACACTGAAGCTTTCTTT.

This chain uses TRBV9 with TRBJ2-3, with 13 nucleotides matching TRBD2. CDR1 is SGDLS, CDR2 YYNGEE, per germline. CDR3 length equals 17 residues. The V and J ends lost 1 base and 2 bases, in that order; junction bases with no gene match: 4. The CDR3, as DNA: TGTGCCAGCAGCGTATGGGGACTAGCGGGGAACACAGATACGCAGTATTTT. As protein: CASSVWGLAGNTDTQYF.

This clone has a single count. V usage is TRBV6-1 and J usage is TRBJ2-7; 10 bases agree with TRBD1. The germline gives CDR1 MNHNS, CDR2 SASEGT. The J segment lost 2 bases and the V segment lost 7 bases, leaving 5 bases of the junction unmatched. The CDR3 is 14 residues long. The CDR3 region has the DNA TGTGCCAGCACCGGACAGGGGGAAGCCTACGAGCAGTACTTC. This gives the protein CASTGQGEAYEQYF.

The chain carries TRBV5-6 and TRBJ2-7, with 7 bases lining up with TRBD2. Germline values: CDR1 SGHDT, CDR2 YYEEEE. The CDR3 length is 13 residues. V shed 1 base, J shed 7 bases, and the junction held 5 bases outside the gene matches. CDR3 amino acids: CASSLWGGGEQYF. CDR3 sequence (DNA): TGTGCCAGCAGCTTGTGGGGCGGGGGAGAGCAGTACTTC.

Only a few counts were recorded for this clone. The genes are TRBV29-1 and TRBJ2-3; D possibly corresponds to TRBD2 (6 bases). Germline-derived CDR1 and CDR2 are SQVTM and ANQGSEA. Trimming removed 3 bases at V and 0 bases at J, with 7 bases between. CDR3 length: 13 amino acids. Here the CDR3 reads CSVDLASTDTQYF. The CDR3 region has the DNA TGCAGCGTTGATCTAGCGAGCACAGATACGCAGTATTTT.

The CDR3 spells CASSRTGANYGYTF. The CDR3 region has the DNA TGTGCCAGCAGTAGGACAGGGGCTAACTATGGCTACACCTTC. V is TRBV6-6 and J is TRBJ1-2, with 9 bases that match TRBD1. Germline loops: CDR1 MNHNY, CDR2 SVGAGI (reference sequence). This CDR3 has 14 amino acids. V lost 5 bases, J lost 0 bases, and 1 base stayed unmatched.

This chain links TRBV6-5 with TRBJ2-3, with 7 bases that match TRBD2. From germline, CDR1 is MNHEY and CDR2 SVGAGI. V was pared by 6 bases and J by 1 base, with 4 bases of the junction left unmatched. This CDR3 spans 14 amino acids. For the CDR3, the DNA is TGTGCCAGCAGAGTGGGGGGGGGCACAGATACGCAGTATTTT. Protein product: CASRVGGGTDTQYF.

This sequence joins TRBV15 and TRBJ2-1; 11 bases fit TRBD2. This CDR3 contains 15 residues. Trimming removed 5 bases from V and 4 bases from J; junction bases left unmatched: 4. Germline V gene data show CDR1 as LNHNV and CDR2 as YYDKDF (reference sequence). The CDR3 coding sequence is TGTGCCACCAGCGTACGACTAGCGGGATACAATGAGCAGTTCTTC. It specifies CATSVRLAGYNEQFF.

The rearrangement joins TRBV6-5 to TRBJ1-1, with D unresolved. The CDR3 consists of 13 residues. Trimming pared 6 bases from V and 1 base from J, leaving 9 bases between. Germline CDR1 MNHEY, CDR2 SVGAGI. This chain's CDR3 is CASSTVQNTEAFF. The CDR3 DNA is TGTGCCAGCAGCACAGTACAGAACACTGAAGCTTTCTTT.

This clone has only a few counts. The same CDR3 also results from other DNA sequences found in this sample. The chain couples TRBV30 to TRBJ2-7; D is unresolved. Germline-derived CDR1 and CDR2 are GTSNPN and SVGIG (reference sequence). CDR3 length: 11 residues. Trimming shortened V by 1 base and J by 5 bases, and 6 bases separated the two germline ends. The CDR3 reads CAWSALNEQYF. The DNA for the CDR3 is TGTGCCTGGAGTGCCCTTAACGAGCAGTACTTC.

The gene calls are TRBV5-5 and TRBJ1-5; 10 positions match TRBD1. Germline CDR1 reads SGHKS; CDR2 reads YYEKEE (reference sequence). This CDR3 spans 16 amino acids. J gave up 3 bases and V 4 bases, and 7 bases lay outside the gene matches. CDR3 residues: CASSRVGTGVNQPQHF. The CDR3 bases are TGTGCCAGCAGCAGGGTAGGGACAGGGGTCAATCAGCCCCAGCATTTT.